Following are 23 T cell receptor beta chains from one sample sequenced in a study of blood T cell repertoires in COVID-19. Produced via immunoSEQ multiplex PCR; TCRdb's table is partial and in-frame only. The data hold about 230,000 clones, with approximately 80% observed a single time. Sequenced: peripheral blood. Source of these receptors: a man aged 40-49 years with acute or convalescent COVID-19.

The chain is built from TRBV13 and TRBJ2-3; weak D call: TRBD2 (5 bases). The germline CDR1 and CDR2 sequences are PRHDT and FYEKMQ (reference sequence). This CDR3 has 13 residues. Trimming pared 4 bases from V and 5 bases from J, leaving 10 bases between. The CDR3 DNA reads TGTGCCAGCAGCTCGCAAGGAGGAGATACGCAGTATTTT. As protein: CASSSQGGDTQYF.

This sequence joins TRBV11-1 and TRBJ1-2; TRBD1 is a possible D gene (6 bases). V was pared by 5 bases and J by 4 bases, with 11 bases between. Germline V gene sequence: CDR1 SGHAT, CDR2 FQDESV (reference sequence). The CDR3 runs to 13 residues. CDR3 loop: CASSHGQSYGYTF. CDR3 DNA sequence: TGTGCCAGCAGCCACGGACAGTCCTATGGCTACACCTTC.

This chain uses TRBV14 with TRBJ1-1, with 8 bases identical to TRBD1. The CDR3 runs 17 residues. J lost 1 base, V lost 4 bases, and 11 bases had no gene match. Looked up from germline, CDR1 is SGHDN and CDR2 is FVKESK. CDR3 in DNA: TGTGCCAGCAGCCTATGGGCAGGGGGCGCAGAGAACACTGAAGCTTTCTTT. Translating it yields CASSLWAGGAENTEAFF.

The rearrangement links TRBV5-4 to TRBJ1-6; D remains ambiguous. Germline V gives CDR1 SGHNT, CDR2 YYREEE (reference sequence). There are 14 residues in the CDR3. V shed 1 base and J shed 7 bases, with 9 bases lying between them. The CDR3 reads CASSLRGGNSPLHF. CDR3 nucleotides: TGTGCCAGCAGCTTGCGGGGAGGGAATTCACCCCTCCACTTT.

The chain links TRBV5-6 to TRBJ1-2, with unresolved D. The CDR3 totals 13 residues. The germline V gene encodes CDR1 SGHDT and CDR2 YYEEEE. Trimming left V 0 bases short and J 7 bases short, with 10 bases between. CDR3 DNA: TGTGCCAGCAGCTTGGGGGCCCGGGGTGGCTACACCTTC. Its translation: CASSLGARGGYTF.

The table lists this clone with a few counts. As DNA, the CDR3 is TGTGCCAGAAGCGGCGACAGGGAAGGGACTGAAGCTTTCTTT. It is translated as CARSGDREGTEAFF. The chain employs TRBV5-3 and TRBJ1-1; TRBD1 matches 7 bases. TRBV5-3 is recorded as an ORF, its role being uncertain. Trimming took 4 bases from V and 5 from J; bases not matched to a gene: 8. The CDR3 length is 14 residues.

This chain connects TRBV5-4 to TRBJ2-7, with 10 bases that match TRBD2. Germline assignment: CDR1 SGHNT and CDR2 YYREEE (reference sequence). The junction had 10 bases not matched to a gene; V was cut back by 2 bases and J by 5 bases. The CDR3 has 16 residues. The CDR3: CASSLRTGLAANEQYF. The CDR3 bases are TGTGCCAGCAGCTTACGTACCGGACTAGCGGCGAACGAGCAGTACTTC.

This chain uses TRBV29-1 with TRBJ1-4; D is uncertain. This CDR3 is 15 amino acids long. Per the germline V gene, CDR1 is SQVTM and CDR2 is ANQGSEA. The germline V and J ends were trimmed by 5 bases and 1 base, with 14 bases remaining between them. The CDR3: CSVCEGGLTNEKLFF. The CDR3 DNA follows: TGCAGCGTTTGCGAAGGAGGTTTAACTAATGAAAAACTGTTTTTT.

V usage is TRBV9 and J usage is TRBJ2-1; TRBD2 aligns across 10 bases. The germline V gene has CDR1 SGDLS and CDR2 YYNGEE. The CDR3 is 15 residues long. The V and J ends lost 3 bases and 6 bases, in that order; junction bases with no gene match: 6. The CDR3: CASSGGGTSANEQFF. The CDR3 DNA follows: TGTGCCAGCAGCGGGGGTGGGACTAGCGCCAATGAGCAGTTCTTC.

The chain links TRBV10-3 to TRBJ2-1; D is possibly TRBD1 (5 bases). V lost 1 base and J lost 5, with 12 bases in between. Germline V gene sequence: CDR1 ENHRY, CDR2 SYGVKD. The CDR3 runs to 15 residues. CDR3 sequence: CAISEFGAVNNEQFF. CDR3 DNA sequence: TGTGCCATCAGTGAGTTTGGGGCCGTTAACAATGAGCAGTTCTTC.

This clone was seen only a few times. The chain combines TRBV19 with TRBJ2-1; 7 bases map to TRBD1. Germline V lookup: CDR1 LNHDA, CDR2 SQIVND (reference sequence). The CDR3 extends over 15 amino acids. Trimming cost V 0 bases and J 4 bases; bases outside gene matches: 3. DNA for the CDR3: TGTGCCAGTAGTATAGACGGGGACAGTTACAATGAGCAGTTCTTC. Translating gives CASSIDGDSYNEQFF.

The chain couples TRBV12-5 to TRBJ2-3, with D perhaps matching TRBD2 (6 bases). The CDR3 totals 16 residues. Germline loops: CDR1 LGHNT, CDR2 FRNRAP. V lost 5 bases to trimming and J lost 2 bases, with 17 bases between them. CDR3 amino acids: CASGLGDLASTDTQYF. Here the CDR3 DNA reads TGTGCTAGTGGTCTAGGGGACTTGGCCTCCACAGATACGCAGTATTTT.

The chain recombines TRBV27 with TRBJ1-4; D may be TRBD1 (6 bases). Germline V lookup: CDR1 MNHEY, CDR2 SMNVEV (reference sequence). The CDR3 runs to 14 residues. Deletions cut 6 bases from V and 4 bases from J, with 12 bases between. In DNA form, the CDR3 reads TGTGCCAGCAGGCGGACAGCCGTTAATGAAAAACTGTTTTTT. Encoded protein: CASRRTAVNEKLFF.

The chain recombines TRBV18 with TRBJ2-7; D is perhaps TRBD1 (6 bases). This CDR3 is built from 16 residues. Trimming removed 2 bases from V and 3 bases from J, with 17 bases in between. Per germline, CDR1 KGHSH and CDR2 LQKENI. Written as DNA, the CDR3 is TGTGCCAGCTCACCAGGGGGCAGGGCTGCTTTCTACGAGCAGTACTTC. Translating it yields CASSPGGRAAFYEQYF.

CDR3 nucleotide sequence: TGTGCCAGCAGTCCCGGGACAGTAAAAGCTTTCTTT. Protein product: CASSPGTVKAFF. The V gene is TRBV25-1, the J gene TRBJ1-1, with TRBD1 matching over 7 bases. CDR1 and CDR2 (germline): MGHDK, SYGVNS. With 5 bases clipped from V and 9 bases from J, the junction kept 6 bases outside the gene matches. The CDR3 runs to 12 residues.

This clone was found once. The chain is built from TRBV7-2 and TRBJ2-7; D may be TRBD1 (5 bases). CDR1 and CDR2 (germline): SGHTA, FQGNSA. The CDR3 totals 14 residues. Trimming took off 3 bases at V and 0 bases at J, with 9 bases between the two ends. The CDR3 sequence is CASSFTQGSYEQYF. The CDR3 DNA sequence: TGTGCCAGCAGCTTTACCCAGGGCTCCTACGAGCAGTACTTC.

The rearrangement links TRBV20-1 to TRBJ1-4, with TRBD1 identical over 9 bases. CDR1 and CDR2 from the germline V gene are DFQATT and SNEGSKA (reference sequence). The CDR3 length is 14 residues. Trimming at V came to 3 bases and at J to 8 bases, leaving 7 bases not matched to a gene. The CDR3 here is CSASIGTGLEKLFF. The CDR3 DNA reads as TGCAGTGCTAGTATCGGGACAGGGCTCGAAAAACTGTTTTTT.

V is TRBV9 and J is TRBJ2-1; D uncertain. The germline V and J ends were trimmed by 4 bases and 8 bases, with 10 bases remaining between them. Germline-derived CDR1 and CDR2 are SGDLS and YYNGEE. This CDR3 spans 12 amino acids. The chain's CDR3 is CASSLDRDEQFF. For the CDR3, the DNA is TGTGCCAGCAGCTTAGACCGAGATGAGCAGTTCTTC. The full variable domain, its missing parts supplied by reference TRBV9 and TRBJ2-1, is DSGVTQTPKHLITATGQRVTLRCSPRSGDLSVYWYQQSLDQGLQFLIQYYNGEERAKGNILERFSAQQFPDLHSELNLSSLELGDSALYFCASSLDRDEQFFGPGTRLTVL.

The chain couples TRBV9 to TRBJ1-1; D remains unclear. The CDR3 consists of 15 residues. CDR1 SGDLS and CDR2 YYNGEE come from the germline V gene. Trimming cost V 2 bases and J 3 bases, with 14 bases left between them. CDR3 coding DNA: TGTGCCAGCAGCGTCCGCGCGGGTCGGGACACTGAAGCTTTCTTT. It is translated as CASSVRAGRDTEAFF.

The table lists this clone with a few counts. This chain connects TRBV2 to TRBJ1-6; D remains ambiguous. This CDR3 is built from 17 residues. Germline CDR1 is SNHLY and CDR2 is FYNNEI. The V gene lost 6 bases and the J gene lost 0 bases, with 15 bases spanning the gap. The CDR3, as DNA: TGTGCCAGCAGGGGCAGACCATCAAGCTCCTATAATTCACCCCTCCACTTT. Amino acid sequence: CASRGRPSSSYNSPLHF.

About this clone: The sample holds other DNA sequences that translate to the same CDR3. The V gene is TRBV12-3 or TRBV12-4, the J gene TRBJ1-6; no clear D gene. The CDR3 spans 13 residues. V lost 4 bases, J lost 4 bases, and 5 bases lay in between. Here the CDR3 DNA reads TGTGCCAGCAGTTCAGGTTATAATTCACCCCTCCACTTT. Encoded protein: CASSSGYNSPLHF.

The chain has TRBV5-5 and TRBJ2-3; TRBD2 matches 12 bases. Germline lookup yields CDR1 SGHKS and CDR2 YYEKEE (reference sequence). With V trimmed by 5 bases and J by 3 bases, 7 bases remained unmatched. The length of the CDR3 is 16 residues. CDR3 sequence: CASSTTSGSGTDTQYF. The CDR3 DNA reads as TGTGCCAGCAGTACGACTAGCGGGAGTGGGACAGATACGCAGTATTTT.

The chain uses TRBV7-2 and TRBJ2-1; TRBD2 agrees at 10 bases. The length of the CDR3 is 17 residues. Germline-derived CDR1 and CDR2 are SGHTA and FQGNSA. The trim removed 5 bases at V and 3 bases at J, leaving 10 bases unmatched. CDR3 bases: TGTGCCAGCAGCCAAGATTCCGGGACTAGCGTCTACAATGAGCAGTTCTTC. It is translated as CASSQDSGTSVYNEQFF.